These T cell receptor beta chains were read from a single sample in a study of CD8 T cells in Susac syndrome. One entry per CDR3 protein results from TCRdb running MiXCR on the immunoSEQ multiplex PCR reads. The sample lists approximately 230,000 distinct CDR3 sequences; just over 90% were seen once. Sequenced: CD4+ T cells from PBMCs. These receptors originate from a human donor with multiple sclerosis. Each CDR3 is given with its conserved first and last residue. Fields, in order: J gene, D gene, V gene, clone size, CDR3 protein, CDR3 DNA. D genes are given only for firm matches. Rows give clone size only sometimes, using once, few, many, or a class for an expanded clone.

J: TRBJ2-1
D: NA
V: TRBV20-1
size: NA
CDR3: CSARDESGGSYNEQFF
DNA: TGCAGTGCTAGAGATGAATCCGGTGGCTCCTACAATGAGCAGTTCTTC

J: TRBJ2-3
D: NA
V: TRBV6-1
size: NA
CDR3: CASSEGVGGPDTQYF
DNA: TGTGCCAGCAGTGAAGGAGTCGGAGGACCAGATACGCAGTATTTT

J: TRBJ2-1
D: NA
V: TRBV4-1
size: NA
CDR3: CASSQTRGGSYNEQFF
DNA: TGCGCCAGCAGCCAAACCAGGGGAGGCTCCTACAATGAGCAGTTCTTC

J: TRBJ1-1
D: NA
V: TRBV16
size: once
CDR3: CASSPRGWGQNTEAFF
DNA: TGTGCCAGCAGCCCCAGAGGGTGGGGACAGAACACTGAAGCTTTCTTT

J: TRBJ1-1
D: NA
V: TRBV7-3
size: NA
CDR3: CASSLVPGEAFF
DNA: TGTGCCAGCAGCTTAGTTCCCGGAGAAGCTTTCTTT

J: TRBJ2-5
D: NA
V: TRBV25-1
size: NA
CDR3: CASSEYGIEYF
DNA: TGTGCCAGCAGTGAATACGGTATAGAGTACTTC

J: TRBJ1-2
D: NA
V: TRBV29-1
size: once
CDR3: CSVEEGNYGYTF
DNA: TGCAGCGTTGAAGAGGGGAACTATGGCTACACCTTC

J: TRBJ2-2
D: NA
V: TRBV30
size: NA
CDR3: CAWKDTGELFF
DNA: TGTGCCTGGAAAGACACCGGGGAGCTGTTTTTT

J: TRBJ2-3
D: NA
V: TRBV20-1
size: NA
CDR3: CSATRGAVSTDTQYF
DNA: TGCAGTGCTACCCGGGGGGCCGTGAGCACAGATACGCAGTATTTT

J: TRBJ2-3
D: NA
V: TRBV20-1
size: NA
CDR3: CSAREGYTQYF
DNA: TGCAGTGCTAGAGAGGGCTATACGCAGTATTTT

J: TRBJ2-5
D: NA
V: TRBV30
size: NA
CDR3: CAWKGVAETQYF
DNA: TGTGCCTGGAAGGGGGTAGCAGAGACCCAGTACTTC

J: TRBJ2-3
D: TRBD2
V: TRBV20-1
size: NA
CDR3: CSAKAGNTQYF
DNA: TGCAGTGCTAAAGCGGGGAATACGCAGTATTTT

J: TRBJ1-3
D: NA
V: TRBV6-6
size: NA
CDR3: CASMDRSGNTIYF
DNA: TGTGCCAGCATGGACCGCTCTGGAAACACCATATATTTT

J: TRBJ1-1
D: NA
V: TRBV5-4
size: NA
CDR3: CASSFLWGTEAFF
DNA: TGTGCCAGCAGCTTTCTGTGGGGAACTGAAGCTTTCTTT

J: TRBJ2-1
D: NA
V: TRBV18
size: once
CDR3: CASSLGTGEYNEQFF
DNA: TGTGCCAGCTCACTCGGGACGGGGGAGTACAATGAGCAGTTCTTC

J: TRBJ1-2
D: NA
V: TRBV5-6
size: once
CDR3: CASSLEQTEYGYTF
DNA: TGTGCCAGCAGCTTGGAACAGACAGAGTATGGCTACACCTTC

J: TRBJ1-1
D: TRBD1
V: TRBV5-1
size: NA
CDR3: CASSNDRGNTEAFF
DNA: TGCGCCAGCAGCAACGACAGGGGGAACACTGAAGCTTTCTTT

J: TRBJ2-3
D: NA
V: TRBV9
size: NA
CDR3: CASSVRFEEYTQYF
DNA: TGTGCCAGCAGCGTACGGTTCGAGGAGTATACGCAGTATTTT